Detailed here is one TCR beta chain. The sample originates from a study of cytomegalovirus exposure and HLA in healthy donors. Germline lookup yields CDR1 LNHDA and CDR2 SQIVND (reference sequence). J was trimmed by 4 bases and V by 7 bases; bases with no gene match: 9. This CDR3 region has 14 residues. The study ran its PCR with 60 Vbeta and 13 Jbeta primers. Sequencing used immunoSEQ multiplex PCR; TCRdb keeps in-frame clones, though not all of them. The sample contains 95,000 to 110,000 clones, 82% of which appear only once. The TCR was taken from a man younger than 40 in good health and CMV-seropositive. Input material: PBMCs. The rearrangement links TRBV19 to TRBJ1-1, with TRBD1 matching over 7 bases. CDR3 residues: CASTQTGTVTEAFF. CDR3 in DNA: TGTGCCAGTACCCAGACAGGGACGGTCACTGAAGCTTTCTTT.